This T cell receptor (beta chain) is drawn from a study of shared clonotypes between healthy human individuals. Using immunoSEQ multiplex PCR, the repertoire was profiled, and TCRdb retains in-frame clones only, with some absent. The sample consists of 500,000 to 650,000 clones, roughly four fifths of them appearing once. The CDR3 consists of 16 residues. The germline gives CDR1 LNHDA, CDR2 SQIVND (reference sequence). J lost 3 bases, V lost 5 bases, and 10 bases had no gene match. J is TRBJ1-1 and V is TRBV19, with 9 bases lining up with TRBD1. The clonotype was recovered from a woman in her thirties or forties in good health. Some clones in this sample may be carry-over from other donors' samples. The material sequenced was PBMCs. Here the CDR3 reads CASSPQQGAGDTEAFF. The CDR3 DNA reads TGTGCCAGTAGTCCCCAACAGGGGGCAGGAGACACTGAAGCTTTCTTT. Drawing the rest from reference TRBV19 and TRBJ1-1, the complete variable domain is DGGITQSPKYLFRKEGQNVTLSCEQNLNHDAMYWYRQDPGQGLRLIYYSQIVNDFQKGDIAEGYSVSREKKESFPLTVTSAQKNPTAFYLCASSPQQGAGDTEAFFGQGTRLTVV.